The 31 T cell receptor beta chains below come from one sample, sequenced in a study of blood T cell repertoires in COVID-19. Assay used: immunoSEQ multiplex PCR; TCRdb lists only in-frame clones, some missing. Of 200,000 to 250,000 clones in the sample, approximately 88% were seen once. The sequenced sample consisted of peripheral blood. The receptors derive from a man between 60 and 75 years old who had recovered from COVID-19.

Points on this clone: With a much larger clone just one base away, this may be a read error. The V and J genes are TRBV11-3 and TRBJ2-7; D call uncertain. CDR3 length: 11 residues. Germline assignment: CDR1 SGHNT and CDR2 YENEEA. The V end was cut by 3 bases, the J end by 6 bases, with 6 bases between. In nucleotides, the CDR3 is TGTGCCAGCAGCTTGACTTGCGAGCAGTACTTC. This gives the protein CASSLTCEQYF. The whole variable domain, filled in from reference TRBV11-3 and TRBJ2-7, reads EAGVVQSPRYKIIEKKQPVAFWCNPISGHNTLYWYLQNLGQGPELLIRYENEEAVDDSQLPKDRFSAERLKGVDSTLKIQPAELGDSAVYLCASSLTCEQYFGPGTRLTVT.

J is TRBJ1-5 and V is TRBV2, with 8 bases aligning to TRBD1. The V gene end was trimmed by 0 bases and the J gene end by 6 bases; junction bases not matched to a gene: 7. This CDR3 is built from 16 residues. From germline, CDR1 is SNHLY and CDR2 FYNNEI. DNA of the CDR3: TGTGCCAGCAGTGAAGCCTTCGGACAGGGCGGTCAGCCCCAGCATTTT. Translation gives CASSEAFGQGGQPQHF.

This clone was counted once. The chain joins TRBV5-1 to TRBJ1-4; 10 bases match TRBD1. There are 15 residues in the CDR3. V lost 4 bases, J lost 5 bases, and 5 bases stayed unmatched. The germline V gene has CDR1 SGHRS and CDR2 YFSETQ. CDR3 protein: CASSPRTGGNEKLFF. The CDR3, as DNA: TGCGCCAGCAGCCCCCGGACAGGGGGGAATGAAAAACTGTTTTTT.

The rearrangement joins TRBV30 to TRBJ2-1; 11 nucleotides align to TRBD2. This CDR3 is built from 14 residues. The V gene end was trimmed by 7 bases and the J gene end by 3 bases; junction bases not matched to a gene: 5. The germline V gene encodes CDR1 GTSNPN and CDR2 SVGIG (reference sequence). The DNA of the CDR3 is TGTGCCTACACGGGACTAGCGGACTACAATGAGCAGTTCTTC. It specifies CAYTGLADYNEQFF.

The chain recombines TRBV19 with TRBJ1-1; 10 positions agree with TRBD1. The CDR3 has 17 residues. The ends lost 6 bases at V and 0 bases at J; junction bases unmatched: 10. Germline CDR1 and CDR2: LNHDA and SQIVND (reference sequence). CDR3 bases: TGTGCCAGTAGAGACAGGGGGCGCCGGGGGATGAACACTGAAGCTTTCTTT. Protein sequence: CASRDRGRRGMNTEAFF.

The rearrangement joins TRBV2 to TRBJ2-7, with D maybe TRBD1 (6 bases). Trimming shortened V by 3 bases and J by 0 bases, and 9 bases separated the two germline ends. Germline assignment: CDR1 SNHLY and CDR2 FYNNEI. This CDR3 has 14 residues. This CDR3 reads CASSEQGPSYEQYF. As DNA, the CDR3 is TGTGCCAGCAGTGAGCAGGGGCCCTCCTACGAGCAGTACTTC. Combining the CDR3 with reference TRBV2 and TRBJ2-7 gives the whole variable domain EPEVTQTPSHQVTQMGQEVILRCVPISNHLYFYWYRQILGQKVEFLVSFYNNEISEKSEIFDDQFSVERPDGSNFTLKIRSTKLEDSAMYFCASSEQGPSYEQYFGPGTRLTVT.

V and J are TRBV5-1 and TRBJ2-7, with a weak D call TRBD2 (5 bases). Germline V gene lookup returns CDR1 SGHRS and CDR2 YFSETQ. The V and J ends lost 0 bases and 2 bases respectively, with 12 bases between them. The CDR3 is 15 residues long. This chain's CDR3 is CASSLGADSTYEQYF. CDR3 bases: TGCGCCAGCAGCTTGGGGGCGGACTCAACCTACGAGCAGTACTTC.

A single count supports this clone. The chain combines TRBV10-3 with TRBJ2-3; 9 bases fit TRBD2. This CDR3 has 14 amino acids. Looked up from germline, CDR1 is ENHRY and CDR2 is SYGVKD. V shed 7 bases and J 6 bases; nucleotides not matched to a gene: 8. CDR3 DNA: TGTGCCATCACCCCAGCGGGAGGAGGTGATACGCAGTATTTT. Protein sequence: CAITPAGGGDTQYF.

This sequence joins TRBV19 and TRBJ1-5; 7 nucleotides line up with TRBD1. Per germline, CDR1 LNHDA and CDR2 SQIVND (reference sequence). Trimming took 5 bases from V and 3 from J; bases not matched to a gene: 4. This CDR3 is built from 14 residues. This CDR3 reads CASSSDRINQPQHF. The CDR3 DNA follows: TGTGCCAGTAGTTCGGACAGGATCAATCAGCCCCAGCATTTT.

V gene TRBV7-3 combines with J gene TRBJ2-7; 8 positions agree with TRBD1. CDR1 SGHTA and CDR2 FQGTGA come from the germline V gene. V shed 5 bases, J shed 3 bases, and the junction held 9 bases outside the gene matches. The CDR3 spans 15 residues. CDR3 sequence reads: CASSLPGQGFYEQYF. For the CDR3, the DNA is TGTGCCAGCAGCCTCCCCGGACAGGGTTTCTACGAGCAGTACTTC.

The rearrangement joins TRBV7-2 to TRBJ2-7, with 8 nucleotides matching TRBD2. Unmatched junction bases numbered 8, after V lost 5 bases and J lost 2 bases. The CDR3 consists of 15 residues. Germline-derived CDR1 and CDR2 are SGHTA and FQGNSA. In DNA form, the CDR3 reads TGTGCCAGCAGCACCACCAGCGGGGGTACCTACGAGCAGTACTTC. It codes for CASSTTSGGTYEQYF. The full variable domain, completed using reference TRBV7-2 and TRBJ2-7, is GAGVSQSPSNKVTEKGKDVELRCDPISGHTALYWYRQSLGQGLEFLIYFQGNSAPDKSGLPSDRFSAERTGGSVSTLTIQRTQQEDSAVYLCASSTTSGGTYEQYFGPGTRLTVT.

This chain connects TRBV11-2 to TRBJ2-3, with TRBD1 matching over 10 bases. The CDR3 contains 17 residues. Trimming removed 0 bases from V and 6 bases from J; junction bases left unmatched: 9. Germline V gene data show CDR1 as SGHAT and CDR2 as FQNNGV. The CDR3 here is CASSLDYGTGVYDTQYF. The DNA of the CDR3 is TGTGCCAGCAGCTTAGATTACGGGACAGGGGTTTACGATACGCAGTATTTT.

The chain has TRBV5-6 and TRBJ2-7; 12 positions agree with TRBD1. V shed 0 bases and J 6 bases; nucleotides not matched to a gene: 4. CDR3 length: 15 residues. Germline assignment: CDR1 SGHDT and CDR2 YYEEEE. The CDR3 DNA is TGTGCCAGCAGCTTGGTTGGGACAGGGGGCCTCGAGCAGTACTTC. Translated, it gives CASSLVGTGGLEQYF.

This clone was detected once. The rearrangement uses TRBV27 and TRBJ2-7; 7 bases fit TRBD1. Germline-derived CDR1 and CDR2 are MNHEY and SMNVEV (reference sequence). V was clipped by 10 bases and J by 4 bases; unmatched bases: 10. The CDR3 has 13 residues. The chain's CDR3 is CAISPQGEYEQYF. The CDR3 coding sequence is TGTGCCATCTCCCCGCAGGGGGAGTACGAGCAGTACTTC.

CDR3 loop: CASSQDVNSGQETQYF. The CDR3 DNA reads TGCGCCAGCAGCCAAGATGTAAACTCTGGTCAAGAGACCCAGTACTTC. This chain uses TRBV4-3 with TRBJ2-5, with D unresolved. The germline gives CDR1 LGHNA, CDR2 YSLEER. Between the trimmed V and J ends, which lost 0 bases and 2 bases, there was a span of 13 bases. This CDR3 has 16 amino acids.

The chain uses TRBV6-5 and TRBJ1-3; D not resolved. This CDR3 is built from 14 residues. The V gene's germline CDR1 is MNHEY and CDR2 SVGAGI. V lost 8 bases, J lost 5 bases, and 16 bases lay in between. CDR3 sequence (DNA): TGTGCCAGCGCAGCCGCGACTCTTAGAAACACCATATATTTT. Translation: CASAAATLRNTIYF.

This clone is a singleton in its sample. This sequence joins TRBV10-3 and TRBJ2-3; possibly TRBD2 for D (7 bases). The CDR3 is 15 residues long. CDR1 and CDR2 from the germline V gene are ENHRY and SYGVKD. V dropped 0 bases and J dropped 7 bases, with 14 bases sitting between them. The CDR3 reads CAISESGGAQNTQYF. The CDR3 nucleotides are TGTGCCATCAGTGAGTCTGGGGGGGCGCAGAATACGCAGTATTTT.

This chain's CDR3 is CASSYGALNTEAFF. CDR3 bases: TGTGCCAGCAGTTACGGGGCCCTGAACACTGAAGCTTTCTTT. V is TRBV6-5 and J is TRBJ1-1, with D maybe TRBD1 (5 bases). V was clipped by 2 bases and J by 0 bases, with 7 bases between them. The germline V gene has CDR1 MNHEY and CDR2 SVGAGI. The CDR3 loop spans 14 amino acids.

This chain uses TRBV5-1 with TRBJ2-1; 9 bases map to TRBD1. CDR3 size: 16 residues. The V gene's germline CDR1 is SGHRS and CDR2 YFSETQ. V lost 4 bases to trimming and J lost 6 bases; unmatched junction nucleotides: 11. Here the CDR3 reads CASSRGQGVGTNEQFF. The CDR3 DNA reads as TGCGCCAGCAGCCGGGGACAGGGAGTTGGCACCAATGAGCAGTTCTTC.

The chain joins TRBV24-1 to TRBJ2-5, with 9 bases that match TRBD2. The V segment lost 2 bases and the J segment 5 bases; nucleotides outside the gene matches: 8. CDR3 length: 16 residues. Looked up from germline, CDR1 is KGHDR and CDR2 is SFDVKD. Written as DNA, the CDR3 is TGTGCCACCAGTGATTCGGGAACTAGCGGGCAGGAGACCCAGTACTTC. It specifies CATSDSGTSGQETQYF.

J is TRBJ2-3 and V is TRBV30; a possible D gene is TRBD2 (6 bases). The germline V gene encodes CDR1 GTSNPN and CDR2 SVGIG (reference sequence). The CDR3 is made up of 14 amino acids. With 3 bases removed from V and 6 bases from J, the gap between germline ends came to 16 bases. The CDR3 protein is CAWRPSVSRDTQYF. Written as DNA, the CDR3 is TGTGCCTGGAGACCTAGCGTTTCCAGGGATACGCAGTATTTT. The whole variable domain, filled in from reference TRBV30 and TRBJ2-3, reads SQTIHQWPATLVQPVGSPLSLECTVEGTSNPNLYWYRQAAGRGLQLLFYSVGIGQISSEVPQNLSASRPQDRQFILSSKKLLLSDSGFYLCAWRPSVSRDTQYFGPGTRLTVL.

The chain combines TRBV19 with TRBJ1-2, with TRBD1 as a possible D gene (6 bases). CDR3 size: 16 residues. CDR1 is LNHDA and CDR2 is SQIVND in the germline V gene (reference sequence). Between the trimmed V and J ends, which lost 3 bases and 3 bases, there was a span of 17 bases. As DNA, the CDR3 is TGTGCCAGTAGTATTAACTACAGGGTAAGAGACTATGGCTACACCTTC. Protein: CASSINYRVRDYGYTF. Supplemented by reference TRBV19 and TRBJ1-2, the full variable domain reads DGGITQSPKYLFRKEGQNVTLSCEQNLNHDAMYWYRQDPGQGLRLIYYSQIVNDFQKGDIAEGYSVSREKKESFPLTVTSAQKNPTAFYLCASSINYRVRDYGYTFGSGTRLTVV.

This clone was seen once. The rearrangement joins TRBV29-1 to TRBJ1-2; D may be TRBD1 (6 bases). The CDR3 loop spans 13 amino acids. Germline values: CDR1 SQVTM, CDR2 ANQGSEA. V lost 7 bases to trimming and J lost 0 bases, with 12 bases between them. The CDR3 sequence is CSAGGGANYGYTF. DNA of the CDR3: TGCAGCGCGGGAGGGGGGGCTAACTATGGCTACACCTTC.

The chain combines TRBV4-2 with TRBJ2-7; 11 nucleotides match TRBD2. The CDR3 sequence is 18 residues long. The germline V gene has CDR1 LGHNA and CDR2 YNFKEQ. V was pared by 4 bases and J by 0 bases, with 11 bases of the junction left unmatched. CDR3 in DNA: TGTGCCAGCAGCCCTAATCCGGGACTAGCGGTGAGCTCCTACGAGCAGTACTTC. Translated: CASSPNPGLAVSSYEQYF.

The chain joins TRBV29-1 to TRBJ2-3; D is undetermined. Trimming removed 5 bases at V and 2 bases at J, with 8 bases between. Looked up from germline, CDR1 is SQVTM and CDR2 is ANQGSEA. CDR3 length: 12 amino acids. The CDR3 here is CSVTEFTDTQYF. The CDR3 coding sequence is TGCAGCGTTACAGAGTTCACAGATACGCAGTATTTT.

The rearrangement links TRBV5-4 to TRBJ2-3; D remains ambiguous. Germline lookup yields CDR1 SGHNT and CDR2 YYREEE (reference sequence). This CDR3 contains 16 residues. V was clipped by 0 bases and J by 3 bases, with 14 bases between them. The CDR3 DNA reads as TGTGCCAGCAGCTTGGCCGCTTATGCAGTTACAGATACGCAGTATTTT. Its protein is CASSLAAYAVTDTQYF.

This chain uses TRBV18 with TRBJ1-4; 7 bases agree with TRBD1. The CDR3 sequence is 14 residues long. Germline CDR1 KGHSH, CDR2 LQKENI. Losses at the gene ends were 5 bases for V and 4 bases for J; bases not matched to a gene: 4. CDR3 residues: CASSRQGGNEKLFF. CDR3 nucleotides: TGTGCCAGCTCAAGACAGGGAGGTAATGAAAAACTGTTTTTT.

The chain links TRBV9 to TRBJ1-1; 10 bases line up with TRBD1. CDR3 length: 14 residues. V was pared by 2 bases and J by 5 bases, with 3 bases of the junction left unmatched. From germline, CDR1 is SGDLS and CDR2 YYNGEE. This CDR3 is CASSVGQGGTEAFF. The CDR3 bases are TGTGCCAGCAGCGTCGGACAGGGGGGGACTGAAGCTTTCTTT.

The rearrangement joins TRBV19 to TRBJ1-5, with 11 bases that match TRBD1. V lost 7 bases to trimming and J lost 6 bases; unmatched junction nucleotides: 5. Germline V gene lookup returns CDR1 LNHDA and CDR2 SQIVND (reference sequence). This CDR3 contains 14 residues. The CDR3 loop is CASKDRGLVQPQHF. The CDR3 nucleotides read TGTGCCAGTAAGGACAGGGGGCTGGTTCAGCCCCAGCATTTT.

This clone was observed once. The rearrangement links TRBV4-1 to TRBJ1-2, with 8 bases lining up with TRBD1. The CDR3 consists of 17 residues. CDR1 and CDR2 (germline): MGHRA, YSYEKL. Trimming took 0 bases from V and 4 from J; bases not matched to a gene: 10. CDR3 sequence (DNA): TGCGCCAGCAGCCAAGATCCCGGCCAGGGGGCTCCCTATGGCTACACCTTC. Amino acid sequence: CASSQDPGQGAPYGYTF.

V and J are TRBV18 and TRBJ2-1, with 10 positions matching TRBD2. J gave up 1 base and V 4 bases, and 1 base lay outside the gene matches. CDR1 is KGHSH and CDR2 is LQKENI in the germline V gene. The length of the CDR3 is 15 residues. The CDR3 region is CASSLAGGSYNEQFF. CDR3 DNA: TGTGCCAGCTCACTAGCGGGAGGATCCTACAATGAGCAGTTCTTC. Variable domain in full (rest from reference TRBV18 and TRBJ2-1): NAGVMQNPRHLVRRRGQEARLRCSPMKGHSHVYWYRQLPEEGLKFMVYLQKENIIDESGMPKERFSAEFPKEGPSILRIQQVVRGDSAAYFCASSLAGGSYNEQFFGPGTRLTVL.